This is a list of T cell receptor beta chains from one sample in a study of blood T cell repertoires in COVID-19. TCRdb's copy holds only in-frame clones and misses some; the assay was immunoSEQ multiplex PCR. Of about 320,000 clones in the sample, 85% are singletons; the top ten hold 6% to 9%. Input material: peripheral blood. All receptors come from a human donor in a cohort sampled during active COVID-19. The conserved cysteine and the conserved F or W are not part of the CDR3 here.

v_call cdr3_aa
TRBV9 ASSLRTSGLADTQY
TRBV2 ASKGDGPGNTIY
TRBV5-4 ASSTLQGNTEAF
TRBV7-9 ASSSYSNQPQH
TRBV9 ASSVYRGGAGTDTQY
TRBV2 ASSALSGTNYGYT
TRBV2 ASSEESYGYT
TRBV5-6 ASSTRQAETQY
TRBV18 ASSPGTGGSSNQPQH
TRBV10-3 AISDDRYQETQY